The 18 T cell receptor beta chains reported below all come from one sample, sequenced in a study of T cell responses to AZD1222 COVID-19 vaccine (dated by TCRdb to about 2021). Library generation was performed with the immunoSEQ multiplex PCR assay. Imported from immuneACCESS, the table was reduced by TCRdb to in-frame sequences with V and J called. These copies leave out some clones; in studies compared against another copy, an unresolved V gene accounts for under half, and the cause of the remainder is not known. The sample contains about 81,000 clones, around 93% of them found a single time. The ten biggest clones cover approximately 8% of the sample. Sample time point, as interpreted from the label and publication: about 28 days (+/-7) after the second vaccine dose. This material consisted of peripheral blood, taken 28 days after the second AZD1222 dose. These receptors were taken from an adult who received the AZD1222 COVID-19 vaccine.

The chain combines TRBV2 with TRBJ1-5; unclear D gene. CDR1 is SNHLY, CDR2 FYNNEI, per germline. Trimming took off 4 bases at V and 4 bases at J, with 11 bases between the two ends. This CDR3 comprises 14 residues. CDR3 amino acids: CASSVLAANQPQHF. DNA for the CDR3: TGTGCCAGCAGTGTGTTGGCGGCAAATCAGCCCCAGCATTTT.

The rearrangement links TRBV3-1 (or the pseudogene TRBV3-2) to TRBJ2-7; TRBD1 matches 11 bases. Germline V gene data show CDR1 as LGHDT and CDR2 as YNNKEL (reference sequence). The CDR3 has 17 residues. The junction had 11 bases not matched to a gene; V was cut back by 1 base and J by 6 bases. CDR3 in DNA: TGTGCCAGCAGCCAAGCCCCGGGACAGGGGGATTCAGGCGAGCAGTACTTC. It codes for CASSQAPGQGDSGEQYF.

V and J are TRBV15 and TRBJ2-1, with a possible D match to TRBD2 (6 bases). Per germline, CDR1 LNHNV and CDR2 YYDKDF (reference sequence). The CDR3 consists of 12 residues. V gave up 5 bases and J gave up 8 bases, with 10 bases separating them. The CDR3 sequence: CATSARLDEQFF. In DNA form, the CDR3 reads TGTGCCACCAGCGCTCGACTAGATGAGCAGTTCTTC. Filled out from reference TRBV15 and TRBJ2-1, the complete variable domain reads DAMVIQNPRYQVTQFGKPVTLSCSQTLNHNVMYWYQQKSSQAPKLLFHYYDKDFNNEADTPDNFQSRRPNTSFCFLDIRSPGLGDTAMYLCATSARLDEQFFGPGTRLTVL.

There are a few counts of this clone. The chain links TRBV25-1 to TRBJ2-2; D is undetermined. CDR3 length: 11 residues. Germline V gene sequence: CDR1 MGHDK, CDR2 SYGVNS. Trimming shortened V by 5 bases and J by 8 bases, and 6 bases separated the two germline ends. CDR3 nucleotide sequence: TGTGCCAGCAGTCCCAATGGGGAGCTGTTTTTT. Translated, it gives CASSPNGELFF.

The chain is built from TRBV25-1 and TRBJ2-5; 8 nucleotides match TRBD2. Germline V lookup: CDR1 MGHDK, CDR2 SYGVNS. The V and J ends lost 7 bases and 5 bases, in that order; junction bases with no gene match: 9. This CDR3 has 14 amino acids. DNA for the CDR3: TGTGCCAGCAACCGTGGCGGGGGGAGGGAGACCCAGTACTTC. Amino acids: CASNRGGGRETQYF.

The J gene is TRBJ2-7, the V gene TRBV6-5; D might be TRBD2 (5 bases). CDR3 length: 13 amino acids. CDR1 MNHEY and CDR2 SVGAGI come from the germline V gene. The V end lost 0 bases, the J end lost 4 bases, and 7 bases lay between the germline ends. This chain's CDR3 is CASSYSRGYEQYF. The CDR3, as DNA: TGTGCCAGCAGTTACTCTAGAGGGTACGAGCAGTACTTC.

The chain has TRBV3-1 (or the pseudogene TRBV3-2) and TRBJ2-3; D remains ambiguous. CDR3 length: 12 amino acids. From germline, CDR1 is LGHDT and CDR2 YNNKEL (reference sequence). Trimming removed 3 bases at V and 6 bases at J, with 7 bases between. CDR3 in amino acids: CASSHRTDTQYF. CDR3 nucleotide sequence: TGTGCCAGCAGCCACAGGACGGATACGCAGTATTTT.

The chain joins TRBV7-8 to TRBJ1-2, with D perhaps TRBD1 (6 bases). The CDR3 loop spans 13 amino acids. The V end lost 0 bases, the J end lost 8 bases, and 10 bases lay between the germline ends. Germline CDR1 and CDR2: SGHVS and FQNEAQ. The CDR3, as DNA: TGTGCCAGCAGCTTAGCAGGGGGTAGCGGCTACACCTTC. Protein: CASSLAGGSGYTF.

V gene TRBV7-6 combines with J gene TRBJ2-1, with D possibly matching TRBD2 (5 bases). The CDR3 has 15 residues. Germline CDR1 SGHVS, CDR2 FNYEAQ. V was pared by 0 bases and J by 7 bases, with 13 bases between. CDR3 bases: TGTGCCAGCAGCTTAGCGGGAGAGATGGGAAATGAGCAGTTCTTC. As protein: CASSLAGEMGNEQFF.

The chain combines TRBV3-1 (or the pseudogene TRBV3-2) with TRBJ2-4; D is possibly TRBD2 (5 bases). Looked up from germline, CDR1 is LGHDT and CDR2 is YNNKEL (reference sequence). The CDR3 runs to 14 residues. The V end was cut by 5 bases, the J end by 3 bases, with 11 bases between. The CDR3 nucleotides are TGTGCCAGCAGCAACAGAGAGGGCAAAAACATTCAGTACTTC. This sequence encodes CASSNREGKNIQYF.

Written as DNA, the CDR3 is TGTGCCAGCAGCCCGGGACAGGGAATGAATGAGCAGTTCTTC. Its protein product is CASSPGQGMNEQFF. The chain joins TRBV11-3 to TRBJ2-1, with TRBD1 identical over 9 bases. With V trimmed by 5 bases and J by 7 bases, 6 bases remained unmatched. This CDR3 comprises 14 residues. Germline V gives CDR1 SGHNT, CDR2 YENEEA.

This chain uses TRBV6-5 with TRBJ2-7, with D perhaps TRBD1 (5 bases). V was pared by 6 bases and J by 7 bases, with 16 bases between. The germline V gene encodes CDR1 MNHEY and CDR2 SVGAGI. CDR3 length: 13 amino acids. DNA for the CDR3: TGTGCCAGCAGAGTCAAGGGTTCAGGGGAGCAGTACTTC. This codes for CASRVKGSGEQYF.

The count of this clone is one. The rearrangement joins TRBV3-1 (or the pseudogene TRBV3-2) to TRBJ2-7; D is possibly TRBD1 or TRBD2 (5 bases each). Trimming stripped 1 base from V and 0 bases from J, with 13 bases between. The germline CDR1 and CDR2 sequences are LGHDT and YNNKEL (reference sequence). The CDR3 has 16 amino acids. CDR3 loop: CASSQARGYTSYEQYF. The DNA of the CDR3 is TGTGCCAGCAGCCAAGCGAGGGGCTATACCTCCTACGAGCAGTACTTC.

The rearrangement joins TRBV7-2 to TRBJ1-1; D remains ambiguous. The germline gives CDR1 SGHTA, CDR2 FQGNSA. The CDR3 contains 13 residues. V was cut by 5 bases and J by 1 base, with 8 bases left in between. DNA of the CDR3: TGTGCCAGCAGCCAAGTTCGGAACACTGAAGCTTTCTTT. Its translation is CASSQVRNTEAFF.

The chain carries TRBV28 and TRBJ2-1; TRBD2 matches 10 bases. Germline V lookup: CDR1 MDHEN, CDR2 SYDVKM. The CDR3 runs 15 residues. With V trimmed by 5 bases and J by 8 bases, 9 bases remained unmatched. This CDR3 reads CASSIPTSGKDEQFF. CDR3 in DNA: TGTGCCAGCAGTATACCAACTAGCGGGAAAGATGAGCAGTTCTTC.

The chain is built from TRBV28 and TRBJ1-5; 7 bases fit TRBD1. Germline CDR1 MDHEN, CDR2 SYDVKM. The V and J ends lost 7 bases and 9 bases, in that order; junction bases with no gene match: 6. The CDR3 runs to 12 residues. The CDR3 coding sequence is TGTGCCAGCACACAGGGGAATGGGCCCCAGCATTTT. It is translated as CASTQGNGPQHF. Filled out from reference TRBV28 and TRBJ1-5, the complete variable domain reads DVKVTQSSRYLVKRTGEKVFLECVQDMDHENMFWYRQDPGLGLRLIYFSYDVKMKEKGDIPEGYSVSREKKERFSLILESASTNQTSMYLCASTQGNGPQHFGDGTRLSIL.

The chain combines TRBV27 with TRBJ2-1, with 8 bases fitting TRBD2. CDR3 length: 16 residues. The J segment lost 7 bases and the V segment lost 6 bases, leaving 14 bases of the junction unmatched. Germline CDR1 MNHEY, CDR2 SMNVEV (reference sequence). The CDR3 region is CASSPHTGGPRNEQFF. CDR3 coding DNA: TGTGCCAGCAGCCCCCACACGGGAGGGCCAAGGAATGAGCAGTTCTTC.

The genes are TRBV27 and TRBJ1-4, with 7 nucleotides matching TRBD1. Trimming at V came to 8 bases and at J to 0 bases, leaving 9 bases not matched to a gene. CDR1 is MNHEY and CDR2 is SMNVEV in the germline V gene (reference sequence). The CDR3 extends over 16 amino acids. In DNA, the CDR3 is TGTGCCAGCGGGCTGACAGGGACCGCAACTAATGAAAAACTGTTTTTT. Its translation: CASGLTGTATNEKLFF.